These 3 T cell receptor beta chains originate from one sample sequenced in a study of T cells after yellow fever vaccination. Each CDR3 protein gets one entry after TCRdb re-called the 5' RACE reads with MiXCR. The sample gives 450,000 to 650,000 distinct CDR3 sequences, less than 15% of which show up once; about 14% is in the top ten. Source: PBMCs, taken on the day of the yellow fever booster vaccination. Source of these receptors: a man aged 30-40 years who received the YFV17D yellow fever vaccine.

This chain uses TRBV5-1 with TRBJ2-1; D is possibly TRBD1 (6 bases). The CDR3 has 16 residues. Germline V gene lookup returns CDR1 SGHRS and CDR2 YFSETQ. The ends were cut back, 4 bases at V and 4 bases at J, with 18 bases in the middle. The CDR3: CASSPAPQGQYNEQFF. The CDR3 nucleotides are TGCGCCAGCAGCCCGGCCCCACAGGGTCAGTACAATGAGCAGTTCTTC.

This clonotype was seen a handful of times. DNA for the CDR3: TGTGCCATATCACCGGAACGGATTAACACCGGGGAGCTGTTTTTT. It specifies CAISPERINTGELFF. V usage is TRBV10-3 and J usage is TRBJ2-2; D unclear. The CDR3 has 15 residues. V lost 9 bases and J lost 2, with 16 bases in between. Germline loops: CDR1 ENHRY, CDR2 SYGVKD.

The chain is built from TRBV20-1 and TRBJ2-3; a weak D match, TRBD2 (6 bases). The CDR3 has 17 amino acids. V lost 3 bases and J lost 5, with 24 bases in between. Germline CDR1 is DFQATT and CDR2 is SNEGSKA (reference sequence). CDR3 in amino acids: CSARETATSLRGDTQYF. The CDR3 DNA follows: TGCAGTGCTAGGGAAACCGCCACTAGCCTAAGGGGAGATACGCAGTATTTT.